These 26 T cell receptor beta chains share one sample of origin, sequenced in a study of a mutant IDH1 vaccine in newly diagnosed glioma. Regarding time point: week 11, during vaccination. Doses consisted of 300 ug of mutant IDH1 20-mer peptide each, paired with topical imiquimod. Clones were read by immunoSEQ multiplex PCR, and TCRdb kept only the in-frame ones, dropping some. The sample includes tens of thousands of clones, around 82% of them seen just once. The antigens of these receptors remain unknown. Sequencing used PBMCs, obtained from a glioma patient whose treatment included an IDH1 peptide vaccine. These receptors originate from a man aged 25-40 years with glioma.

The V gene is TRBV9, the J gene TRBJ2-2, with D perhaps TRBD2 (6 bases). Germline-derived CDR1 and CDR2 are SGDLS and YYNGEE. V was trimmed by 3 bases and J by 0 bases, leaving 9 bases between them. The CDR3 has 15 residues. This CDR3 is CASSAIAANTGELFF. The CDR3 DNA sequence: TGTGCCAGCAGCGCAATAGCGGCGAACACCGGGGAGCTGTTTTTT. The full variable domain, with the rest looked up from reference TRBV9 and TRBJ2-2, is DSGVTQTPKHLITATGQRVTLRCSPRSGDLSVYWYQQSLDQGLQFLIQYYNGEERAKGNILERFSAQQFPDLHSELNLSSLELGDSALYFCASSAIAANTGELFFGEGSRLTVL.

The V and J genes are TRBV19 and TRBJ2-5, with a weak D call TRBD1 (5 bases). CDR3 size: 15 residues. The V gene lost 2 bases and the J gene lost 2 bases, with 12 bases spanning the gap. Germline lookup yields CDR1 LNHDA and CDR2 SQIVND (reference sequence). CDR3 DNA sequence: TGTGCCAGTAGTATATCAGGGATAACGCAAGAGACCCAGTACTTC. This gives the protein CASSISGITQETQYF.

This clone occurred once. The chain carries TRBV6-5 and TRBJ1-6, with 8 bases fitting TRBD1. Trimming took 2 bases from V and 7 from J; bases not matched to a gene: 1. Germline V gene data show CDR1 as MNHEY and CDR2 as SVGAGI. CDR3 length: 14 residues. CDR3 sequence (DNA): TGTGCCAGCAGTTACCGGGACAGGAATTCACCCCTCCACTTT. Protein sequence: CASSYRDRNSPLHF.

V and J are TRBV15 and TRBJ1-1; tentative D call: TRBD1 (5 bases). The CDR3 has 17 residues. Germline CDR1 is LNHNV and CDR2 is YYDKDF (reference sequence). Trimming cost V 0 bases and J 3 bases, with 17 bases left between them. The CDR3 DNA sequence: TGTGCCACCAGCAGAGATCTACTAGGGGATGGAGACACTGAAGCTTTCTTT. It specifies CATSRDLLGDGDTEAFF.

The rearrangement uses TRBV6-6 and TRBJ2-7, with TRBD1 identical over 8 bases. V shed 2 bases, J shed 2 bases, and the junction held 5 bases outside the gene matches. This CDR3 is built from 15 residues. Germline V gene sequence: CDR1 MNHNY, CDR2 SVGAGI (reference sequence). CDR3 DNA sequence: TGTGCCAGCAGTTACCGGACAGGGAATGCCTACGAGCAGTACTTC. Protein: CASSYRTGNAYEQYF.

CDR3 sequence (DNA): TGTGCCAGCAGTCCGGACACGACGAACACTGAAGCTTTCTTT. As protein: CASSPDTTNTEAFF. The chain carries TRBV2 and TRBJ1-1; perhaps TRBD1 as D (5 bases). The ends were cut back, 5 bases at V and 1 base at J, with 11 bases in the middle. Per the germline V gene, CDR1 is SNHLY and CDR2 is FYNNEI. The CDR3 spans 14 residues. The whole variable domain, filled in from reference TRBV2 and TRBJ1-1, reads EPEVTQTPSHQVTQMGQEVILRCVPISNHLYFYWYRQILGQKVEFLVSFYNNEISEKSEIFDDQFSVERPDGSNFTLKIRSTKLEDSAMYFCASSPDTTNTEAFFGQGTRLTVV.

The gene calls are TRBV9 and TRBJ2-5; 10 bases are a match to TRBD2. This CDR3 is 16 amino acids long. The germline V gene has CDR1 SGDLS and CDR2 YYNGEE. Trimming took 0 bases from V and 4 from J; bases not matched to a gene: 6. CDR3 protein: CASSVGSGGAGETQYF. The CDR3 nucleotides read TGTGCCAGCAGCGTAGGCAGCGGGGGGGCCGGAGAGACCCAGTACTTC.

The chain uses TRBV27 and TRBJ2-6; D is possibly TRBD1 or TRBD2 (5 bases each). CDR3 length: 15 amino acids. V lost 5 bases and J 2 bases, leaving 10 bases between the germline ends. Germline loops: CDR1 MNHEY, CDR2 SMNVEV (reference sequence). CDR3: CASSPRGAGANVLTF. CDR3 in DNA: TGTGCCAGCAGTCCCCGAGGGGCTGGGGCCAACGTCCTGACTTTC.

The rearrangement joins TRBV18 to TRBJ2-7; D perhaps matches TRBD1 (6 bases). Trimming left V 2 bases short and J 0 bases short, with 17 bases between. Germline values: CDR1 KGHSH, CDR2 LQKENI. The CDR3 sequence is 17 residues long. The CDR3 bases are TGTGCCAGCTCACCAGGGGGCCTGGCGGGCTTCTCCTACGAGCAGTACTTC. It translates to CASSPGGLAGFSYEQYF.

V and J are TRBV5-6 and TRBJ1-5, with D possibly matching TRBD1 (5 bases). The V end lost 2 bases, the J end lost 3 bases, and 12 bases lay between the germline ends. The CDR3 spans 15 residues. Germline V gene lookup returns CDR1 SGHDT and CDR2 YYEEEE. The chain's CDR3 is CASSFGRTINQPQHF. The CDR3 coding sequence is TGTGCCAGCAGCTTCGGACGGACAATCAATCAGCCCCAGCATTTT.

This sequence joins TRBV6-6 and TRBJ2-5; TRBD1 matches 9 bases. The germline V gene encodes CDR1 MNHNY and CDR2 SVGAGI (reference sequence). The CDR3 covers 14 residues. The trim removed 7 bases at V and 5 bases at J, leaving 8 bases unmatched. The CDR3 is CASTRGQGYETQYF. The CDR3 coding sequence is TGTGCCAGCACCCGCGGACAGGGGTACGAGACCCAGTACTTC.

The chain joins TRBV10-1 to TRBJ1-1; no clear D. The CDR3 covers 14 residues. V was pared by 0 bases and J by 10 bases, with 15 bases between. Germline CDR1 reads WNHNN; CDR2 reads SYGVQD (reference sequence). The DNA for the CDR3 is TGCGCCAGCAGTGAGTCCGGTGAGACCATGGGAGCTTTCTTT. Protein product: CASSESGETMGAFF.

On this clone: Other nucleotide sequences from this sample produce the same CDR3. V and J are TRBV6-5 and TRBJ1-2, with D possibly being TRBD1 (5 bases). Looked up from germline, CDR1 is MNHEY and CDR2 is SVGAGI. The CDR3 consists of 14 residues. V dropped 3 bases and J dropped 4 bases, with 12 bases sitting between them. The CDR3 sequence: CASSYGGRGYGYTF. The CDR3 bases are TGTGCCAGCAGTTATGGGGGTAGGGGCTATGGCTACACCTTC.

V and J are TRBV7-2 and TRBJ2-1, with TRBD2 identical over 14 bases. The V segment lost 5 bases and the J segment 0 bases; nucleotides outside the gene matches: 6. CDR1 is SGHTA and CDR2 is FQGNSA in the germline V gene. CDR3 length equals 18 residues. CDR3 DNA sequence: TGTGCCAGCAGCCCCTGGACTAGCGGGGGGAGCTCCTACAATGAGCAGTTCTTC. It codes for CASSPWTSGGSSYNEQFF.

A few counts support this clone. V and J are TRBV2 and TRBJ1-1, with unresolved D. Deletions cut 5 bases from V and 0 bases from J, with 13 bases between. The CDR3 is made up of 15 amino acids. Germline values: CDR1 SNHLY, CDR2 FYNNEI. In DNA, the CDR3 is TGTGCCAGCAGTCCCGACAAGGCCCTGAACACTGAAGCTTTCTTT. Amino acid sequence: CASSPDKALNTEAFF.

Points on this clone: An end of the junction does not agree with germline; a read error may underlie this. The chain is built from TRBV29-1 and TRBJ2-1; TRBD1 matches 9 bases. CDR1 and CDR2 from the germline V gene are SQVTM and ANQGSEA. The CDR3 contains 11 residues. CDR3 residues: CSGVRGQGEVF. The CDR3 DNA is TGCAGCGGGGTAAGGGGACAGGGTGAGGTCTTC.

The chain employs TRBV30 and TRBJ2-5, with 9 bases matching TRBD2. The CDR3 is 14 amino acids. V was pared by 1 base and J by 6 bases, with 6 bases of the junction left unmatched. Germline V lookup: CDR1 GTSNPN, CDR2 SVGIG (reference sequence). The CDR3 DNA reads as TGTGCCTGGAGTGACCTAGCGGGGACGAAGACCCAGTACTTC. Amino acid sequence: CAWSDLAGTKTQYF.

This clone came up a few times. The V gene is TRBV13, the J gene TRBJ1-5; 8 bases align to TRBD1. The ends lost 0 bases at V and 11 bases at J; junction bases unmatched: 9. The CDR3 sequence is 15 residues long. Germline V lookup: CDR1 PRHDT, CDR2 FYEKMQ (reference sequence). The CDR3 DNA reads as TGTGCCAGCAGCTTAGGCCCGACAGGGGAGGTGGCCCAGCATTTT. Residues: CASSLGPTGEVAQHF.

V gene TRBV19 combines with J gene TRBJ2-7; TRBD1 matches at 12 bases. Germline CDR1 is LNHDA and CDR2 is SQIVND (reference sequence). V dropped 6 bases and J dropped 2; count of bases not matched to a gene: 8. This CDR3 region has 16 residues. CDR3 coding DNA: TGTGCCAGTAGCCTCGGGACAGGGGGCCCTACCTACGAGCAGTACTTC. Its translation: CASSLGTGGPTYEQYF. The variable domain in full, completed from reference TRBV19 and TRBJ2-7, reads DGGITQSPKYLFRKEGQNVTLSCEQNLNHDAMYWYRQDPGQGLRLIYYSQIVNDFQKGDIAEGYSVSREKKESFPLTVTSAQKNPTAFYLCASSLGTGGPTYEQYFGPGTRLTVT.

This chain connects TRBV27 to TRBJ1-2, with a tentative D call TRBD1 (5 bases). Trimming took 3 bases from V and 2 from J, leaving 19 bases between them. Germline V gene lookup returns CDR1 MNHEY and CDR2 SMNVEV (reference sequence). The CDR3 has 17 amino acids. CDR3 DNA sequence: TGTGCCAGCAGTTTTAGGGGACCCCAAGACGGAAACTATGGCTACACCTTC. Protein: CASSFRGPQDGNYGYTF.

V usage is TRBV30 and J usage is TRBJ1-3, with 8 bases fitting TRBD1. Germline CDR1 is GTSNPN and CDR2 is SVGIG (reference sequence). This CDR3 region has 13 residues. V shed 1 base, J shed 9 bases, and the junction held 5 bases outside the gene matches. The CDR3 nucleotides are TGTGCCTGGAGTGGAAGACAGGGGAGCACCATATATTTT. Translating it yields CAWSGRQGSTIYF.

This clone was picked up one time. The chain joins TRBV13 to TRBJ2-7, with D perhaps matching TRBD1 or TRBD2 (6 bases each). V was shortened by 1 base and J by 7 bases, with 20 bases between the two germline ends. Germline CDR1 reads PRHDT; CDR2 reads FYEKMQ (reference sequence). The CDR3 spans 16 residues. The CDR3 nucleotides read TGTGCCAGCAGCTTAGTGAGTGGGGGGCTTGAGAGGGAGCAGTACTTC. Translated: CASSLVSGGLEREQYF.

This sequence joins TRBV19 and TRBJ1-1; D gene uncertain. Trimming stripped 6 bases from V and 1 base from J, with 9 bases between. The length of the CDR3 is 13 residues. The germline gives CDR1 LNHDA, CDR2 SQIVND (reference sequence). In DNA, the CDR3 is TGTGCCAGTAGACGACAAGCGAACACTGAAGCTTTCTTT. Its protein product is CASRRQANTEAFF.

V is TRBV11-2 and J is TRBJ2-1; D not certain. With 1 base removed from V and 5 bases from J, the gap between germline ends came to 24 bases. The CDR3 contains 19 residues. Germline CDR1 and CDR2: SGHAT and FQNNGV. The CDR3 DNA reads as TGTGCCAGCAGCTTAGTGGTCAGGTCGAAATCTAATCTCAACAATGAGCAGTTCTTC. Its translation: CASSLVVRSKSNLNNEQFF.

The chain combines TRBV2 with TRBJ2-1; 11 bases are a match to TRBD2. Per germline, CDR1 SNHLY and CDR2 FYNNEI. This CDR3 region has 16 residues. V trimming: 2 bases; J trimming: 6 bases; junction bases outside the gene matches: 6. CDR3 sequence (DNA): TGTGCCAGCAGTGAATCGGGGACTAGCGGCTCCAATGAGCAGTTCTTC. Translating it yields CASSESGTSGSNEQFF.

The V gene is TRBV19, the J gene TRBJ2-3; 11 bases fit TRBD2. Germline V CDR1 and CDR2: LNHDA, SQIVND (reference sequence). The CDR3 spans 16 residues. The V gene end was trimmed by 1 base and the J gene end by 6 bases; junction bases not matched to a gene: 6. The CDR3 region is CASSIGVAGGPDTQYF. DNA for the CDR3: TGTGCCAGTAGTATAGGCGTAGCGGGGGGGCCGGATACGCAGTATTTT. The full variable domain, with the rest looked up from reference TRBV19 and TRBJ2-3, is DGGITQSPKYLFRKEGQNVTLSCEQNLNHDAMYWYRQDPGQGLRLIYYSQIVNDFQKGDIAEGYSVSREKKESFPLTVTSAQKNPTAFYLCASSIGVAGGPDTQYFGPGTRLTVL.